The rows below give T cell receptor beta chains drawn from one sample of a study of blood T cells in healthy people across ages. TCRdb analysed the 5' RACE reads with MiXCR anew, one entry per CDR3 protein. The sample contains 1.5 million to 1.9 million distinct CDR3 sequences, approximately 42% of which appear only once. The sequenced sample was blood. The receptors stem from a woman under 30 in good health. The CDR3 runs from the conserved cysteine through the conserved F or W. A D gene is named only where the DNA matches it firmly. Size tells how often a clone was seen (once, few, many) or the class of an expanded clone, and some rows leave it out.

CDR3 DNA: TGCAGTGCTATAAACAGGGCTACAGATACGCAGTATTTT; CDR3 protein: CSAINRATDTQYF; D gene: NA; V gene: TRBV20-1; J gene: TRBJ2-3; clone size: NA
CDR3 DNA: TGTGCCAGCAGCCAAGAAGCGGGGAGGAAAGATACGCAGTATTTT; CDR3 protein: CASSQEAGRKDTQYF; D gene: TRBD2; V gene: TRBV3-1; J gene: TRBJ2-3; clone size: NA
CDR3 DNA: TGTGCCAGCAGCCGACCGGGCTACCGCTCCTACAATGAGCAGTACTTC; CDR3 protein: CASSRPGYRSYNEQYF; D gene: NA; V gene: TRBV14; J gene: TRBJ2-7; clone size: NA
CDR3 DNA: TGTGCCAGCAGATCGGGTAGCTATGGCTACACCTTC; CDR3 protein: CASRSGSYGYTF; D gene: NA; V gene: TRBV6-5; J gene: TRBJ1-2; clone size: many
CDR3 DNA: TGCGCCAGCAGCCAAGAGTGGAGCGGGGGCGATACGCAGTATTTT; CDR3 protein: CASSQEWSGGDTQYF; D gene: TRBD2; V gene: TRBV4-1; J gene: TRBJ2-3; clone size: NA
CDR3 DNA: TGCGCCAGCAGCCAAGGCCCGACAGGGGGGAGCACTGAAGCTTTCTTT; CDR3 protein: CASSQGPTGGSTEAFF; D gene: TRBD1; V gene: TRBV4-3; J gene: TRBJ1-1; clone size: once
CDR3 DNA: TGCAGCGTTGGCGGACAGGGACTTTTTGGCTACACCTTC; CDR3 protein: CSVGGQGLFGYTF; D gene: TRBD1; V gene: TRBV29-1; J gene: TRBJ1-2; clone size: few
CDR3 DNA: TGTGCCAGCAGTACCCATAGCGATGGCGAGCAGTACTTC; CDR3 protein: CASSTHSDGEQYF; D gene: NA; V gene: TRBV6-5; J gene: TRBJ2-7; clone size: many
CDR3 DNA: TGTGCCAGCAGTTACGGGGGACCGACCTATAATTCACCCCTCCACTTT; CDR3 protein: CASSYGGPTYNSPLHF; D gene: NA; V gene: TRBV6-5; J gene: TRBJ1-6; clone size: NA
CDR3 DNA: TGTGCCAGCAGTTACTCATTAGCGGGAGGGCCCTACAATGAGCAGTACTTC; CDR3 protein: CASSYSLAGGPYNEQYF; D gene: TRBD2; V gene: TRBV6-2/TRBV6-3; J gene: TRBJ2-7; clone size: NA
CDR3 DNA: TGTGCCAGCAGCTTAGCGAGGGGTGGAGGTTCTGGAAACACCATATATTTT; CDR3 protein: CASSLARGGGSGNTIYF; D gene: NA; V gene: TRBV7-2; J gene: TRBJ1-3; clone size: NA
CDR3 DNA: TGTGCCAGCAGCCCGAACTATAACACCGGGGAGCTGTTTTTT; CDR3 protein: CASSPNYNTGELFF; D gene: NA; V gene: TRBV7-2; J gene: TRBJ2-2; clone size: NA
CDR3 DNA: TGCAGTGCTAGAGATCAGGGTAGCCCGGGGTACAATGAGCAGTTCTTC; CDR3 protein: CSARDQGSPGYNEQFF; D gene: NA; V gene: TRBV20-1; J gene: TRBJ2-1; clone size: NA
CDR3 DNA: TGTGCCAGCAGTTCGGGACAGGCGTTAATGCGGGGGGGAAACATTCAGTACTTC; CDR3 protein: CASSSGQALMRGGNIQYF; D gene: NA; V gene: TRBV7-8; J gene: TRBJ2-4; clone size: NA
CDR3 DNA: TGTGCCAGCTCACCACCTGGGGCCCGCTCCTACAATGAGCAGTTCTTC; CDR3 protein: CASSPPGARSYNEQFF; D gene: NA; V gene: TRBV18; J gene: TRBJ2-1; clone size: NA
CDR3 DNA: TGTGCCAGCAGGACATGGGCAGATACGCAGTATTTT; CDR3 protein: CASRTWADTQYF; D gene: NA; V gene: TRBV6-2/TRBV6-3; J gene: TRBJ2-3; clone size: NA